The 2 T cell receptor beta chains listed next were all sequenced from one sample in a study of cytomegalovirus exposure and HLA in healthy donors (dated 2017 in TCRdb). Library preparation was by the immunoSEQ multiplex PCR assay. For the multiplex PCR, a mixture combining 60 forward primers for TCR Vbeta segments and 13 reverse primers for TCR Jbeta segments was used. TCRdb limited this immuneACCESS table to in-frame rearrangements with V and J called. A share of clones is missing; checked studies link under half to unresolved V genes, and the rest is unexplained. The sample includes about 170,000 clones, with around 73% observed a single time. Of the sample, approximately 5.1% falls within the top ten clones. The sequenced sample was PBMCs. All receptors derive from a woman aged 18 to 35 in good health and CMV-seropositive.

CDR3 amino acids: CASSASGLGGYGYTF. CDR3 nucleotide sequence: TGTGCCAGTAGTGCCTCCGGATTGGGGGGCTATGGCTACACCTTC. The chain recombines TRBV19 with TRBJ1-2, with a weak D call TRBD1 (5 bases). Germline assignment: CDR1 LNHDA and CDR2 SQIVND (reference sequence). There are 15 residues in the CDR3. The V and J ends lost 5 bases and 4 bases respectively, with 17 bases between them.

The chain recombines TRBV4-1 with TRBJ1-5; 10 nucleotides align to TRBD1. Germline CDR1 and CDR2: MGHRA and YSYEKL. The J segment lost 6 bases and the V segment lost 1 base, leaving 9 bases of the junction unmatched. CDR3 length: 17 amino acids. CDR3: CASSQVGTGDRGQPQHF. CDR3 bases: TGCGCCAGCAGCCAAGTGGGGACAGGGGATAGAGGTCAGCCCCAGCATTTT.